Below, 18 T cell receptor beta chains from the same sample are listed, as sequenced in a study of blood T cell repertoires in COVID-19. Profiling relied on immunoSEQ multiplex PCR, and the TCRdb table lists in-frame clones only, not all of them. The sample consists of around 80,000 clones, roughly 80% of them appearing once. The specimen sequenced was peripheral blood. The source is a woman older than 75 with acute or convalescent COVID-19.

The CDR3 nucleotides are TGTGCCAGCAGTTTCGATAGCGGGGGGGGACCAGATACGCAGTATTTT. It yields the protein CASSFDSGGGPDTQYF. This sequence joins TRBV2 and TRBJ2-3, with 11 bases fitting TRBD2. J lost 4 bases, V lost 5 bases, and 8 bases had no gene match. This CDR3 comprises 16 residues. Germline-derived CDR1 and CDR2 are SNHLY and FYNNEI.

In this sample, this clone turned up a few times. The J gene is TRBJ1-1, the V gene TRBV5-5; 9 nucleotides align to TRBD1. J was trimmed by 3 bases and V by 4 bases; bases with no gene match: 7. Germline V gene sequence: CDR1 SGHKS, CDR2 YYEKEE (reference sequence). The CDR3 runs to 15 residues. The CDR3 region has the DNA TGTGCCAGCAGCCCTCCGGACAGGGGATACACTGAAGCTTTCTTT. Residues: CASSPPDRGYTEAFF.

The V gene is TRBV6-5, the J gene TRBJ2-1; tentatively, D is TRBD1 (5 bases). This CDR3 region has 12 residues. Germline CDR1 reads MNHEY; CDR2 reads SVGAGI. Trimming took 4 bases from V and 7 from J, leaving 8 bases between them. CDR3 nucleotide sequence: TGTGCCAGCAGTTCGACAGCAAATGAGCAGTTCTTC. Its translation: CASSSTANEQFF.

The chain has TRBV30 and TRBJ1-3; D remains ambiguous. The CDR3 spans 13 residues. Trimming removed 3 bases at V and 3 bases at J, with 9 bases between. Germline V gives CDR1 GTSNPN, CDR2 SVGIG (reference sequence). This CDR3 is CAWSTGDGNTIYF. CDR3 bases: TGTGCCTGGAGCACGGGTGATGGAAACACCATATATTTT.

The chain combines TRBV4-2 with TRBJ1-5; 7 bases agree with TRBD1. Germline CDR1 reads LGHNA; CDR2 reads YNFKEQ. Trimming removed 0 bases from V and 4 bases from J; junction bases left unmatched: 6. This CDR3 is 16 amino acids long. The CDR3 protein is CASSQDRTGENQPQHF. CDR3 coding DNA: TGTGCCAGCAGCCAAGACCGGACAGGAGAGAATCAGCCCCAGCATTTT.

V is TRBV2 and J is TRBJ1-1; no clear D gene. The CDR3 has 13 residues. Trimming cost V 5 bases and J 6 bases, with 13 bases left between them. Germline lookup yields CDR1 SNHLY and CDR2 FYNNEI. In DNA, the CDR3 is TGTGCCAGCAGTACTGGAGGAAACCCTGAAGCTTTCTTT. As protein: CASSTGGNPEAFF.

The CDR3 loop reads CASSWRGMNTEAFF. The DNA of the CDR3 is TGTGCCAGCAGTTGGCGGGGTATGAACACTGAAGCTTTCTTT. This chain joins TRBV27 and TRBJ1-1; no firm D call. Germline V gene sequence: CDR1 MNHEY, CDR2 SMNVEV (reference sequence). The CDR3 contains 14 residues. Trimming removed 4 bases at V and 0 bases at J, with 9 bases between.

This clone was found a few times. V is TRBV7-5 and J is TRBJ2-3; the table assigns TRBD2, which was not confirmed against the DNA. TRBV7-5 is a known pseudogene. The CDR3 totals 15 residues. In DNA form, the CDR3 reads TGTGCCAGAAGCTCAGGACTAGCGGGGGAAGTTACGCAGTATTTT. It is translated as CARSSGLAGEVTQYF.

The CDR3 bases are TGTGCCATCAGTGAAGATAGGACAGGCCTGATGCAGTATTTT. Its translation: CAISEDRTGLMQYF. The V gene is TRBV10-3, the J gene TRBJ2-3; 7 bases align to TRBD1. The junction had 11 bases not matched to a gene; V was cut back by 3 bases and J by 11 bases. The length of the CDR3 is 14 residues. The germline V gene encodes CDR1 ENHRY and CDR2 SYGVKD.

V usage is TRBV5-1 and J usage is TRBJ2-3; D possibly corresponds to TRBD2 (5 bases). The V gene's germline CDR1 is SGHRS and CDR2 YFSETQ. The V gene lost 5 bases and the J gene lost 0 bases, with 19 bases spanning the gap. This CDR3 spans 17 amino acids. In nucleotides, the CDR3 is TGCGCCAGCAGGACGGGGTCGGACCCGACCAGCACAGATACGCAGTATTTT. This gives the protein CASRTGSDPTSTDTQYF.

As to this clone: A junction end diverges from the germline sequence, so it may reflect a read error. This chain joins TRBV7-7 and TRBJ2-3; a weak D match, TRBD1 (6 bases). The CDR3 extends over 16 amino acids. Germline CDR1 reads SSHAT; CDR2 reads FNYEAQ (reference sequence). The CDR3: CASSPRTGFGTDTQYF. Here the CDR3 DNA reads TGTGCTAGCAGCCCGCGAACAGGGTTCGGCACAGATACGCAGTATTTT.

The chain links TRBV28 to TRBJ2-3; unclear D gene. The V gene's germline CDR1 is MDHEN and CDR2 SYDVKM. V lost 3 bases and J lost 0, with 4 bases in between. The CDR3 loop spans 13 amino acids. The chain's CDR3 is CASSFVSTDTQYF. The DNA of the CDR3 is TGTGCCAGCAGTTTCGTCAGCACAGATACGCAGTATTTT.

This clone was picked up a small number of times. CDR3 bases: TGTGCCAGCAGCTTAGTCGTGGGGCCTAATTCACCCCTCCACTTT. It specifies CASSLVVGPNSPLHF. The V gene is TRBV7-9, the J gene TRBJ1-6, with TRBD1 as a possible D gene (5 bases). In germline, CDR1 is SEHNR, CDR2 FQNEAQ (reference sequence). V shed 1 base and J shed 6 bases, with 10 bases lying between them. The CDR3 is 15 amino acids.

The chain carries TRBV23-1 and TRBJ1-1; maybe TRBD1 (6 bases). TRBV23-1 is given ORF status, its function remaining uncertain. The CDR3 runs 18 residues. V lost 0 bases to trimming and J lost 1 base, with 18 bases between them. The CDR3 sequence: CASSQSIRGPSENTEAFF. CDR3 DNA sequence: TGCGCCAGCAGTCAATCAATCAGGGGCCCCTCGGAGAACACTGAAGCTTTCTTT.

The chain combines TRBV6-5 with TRBJ2-5, with a tentative D call TRBD2 (6 bases). This CDR3 has 13 residues. V was cut by 7 bases and J by 4 bases, with 13 bases left in between. Germline V lookup: CDR1 MNHEY, CDR2 SVGAGI. The CDR3 nucleotides are TGTGCCAGCAAACCGTTCGGGGGAGAGACCCAGTACTTC. Protein: CASKPFGGETQYF.

The chain links TRBV27 to TRBJ1-1; D ambiguous. Trimming pared 3 bases from V and 1 base from J, leaving 12 bases between. The CDR3 spans 15 residues. Germline V lookup: CDR1 MNHEY, CDR2 SMNVEV (reference sequence). The CDR3 nucleotides read TGTGCCAGCAGTTTCTTCCCAGGTAAGAACACTGAAGCTTTCTTT. Translating gives CASSFFPGKNTEAFF.

V usage is TRBV5-4 and J usage is TRBJ2-2; the match to TRBD2 covers 8 bases. This CDR3 is 16 amino acids long. Germline loops: CDR1 SGHNT, CDR2 YYREEE (reference sequence). J gave up 5 bases and V 3 bases, and 9 bases lay outside the gene matches. CDR3 sequence reads: CASSSGGTVPTGELFF. Written as DNA, the CDR3 is TGTGCCAGCAGCTCGGGAGGGACGGTACCTACCGGGGAGCTGTTTTTT. The variable domain in full, completed from reference TRBV5-4 and TRBJ2-2, reads ETGVTQSPTHLIKTRGQQVTLRCSSQSGHNTVSWYQQALGQGPQFIFQYYREEENGRGNFPPRFSGLQFPNYSSELNVNALELDDSALYLCASSSGGTVPTGELFFGEGSRLTVL.

The chain links TRBV15 to TRBJ2-7; weak D call: TRBD2 (6 bases). This CDR3 spans 14 amino acids. The germline CDR1 and CDR2 sequences are LNHNV and YYDKDF (reference sequence). Trimming removed 3 bases at V and 4 bases at J, with 13 bases between. CDR3 DNA sequence: TGTGCCACCAGCAGGCCCACGACTAGTTACGAGCAGTACTTC. Amino acids: CATSRPTTSYEQYF.